Sequencing of this TCR beta chain was carried out in a study of identical twins. The V end was cut by 1 base, the J end by 4 bases, with 17 bases between. The germline V gene has CDR1 MNHEY and CDR2 SMNVEV (reference sequence). CDR3 length: 17 amino acids. One entry per CDR3 protein, called by TCRdb with MiXCR from the 5' RACE reads. The repertoire has around 670,000 distinct CDR3 sequences, around 6% of them found once; the top ten carry roughly 2%. There are a few counts of this clonotype. The V call is TRBV27, the J call TRBJ2-1, with D possibly TRBD1 on 6 matching bases. Sequencing used naive T cells sorted from blood. The clonotype originates from a man aged 18 to 29 in good health. In DNA, the CDR3 is TGTGCCAGCAGTTTATTCGGGGTGGTCGGACAGTACAATGAGCAGTTCTTC. Its protein is CASSLFGVVGQYNEQFF.